This T cell receptor (beta chain) was identified in a study of blood T cell repertoires in COVID-19. Looking at the study overall: Acute-phase and convalescent COVID-19 samples originated in the United States, Italy and Spain. PBMCs, B-cell-depleted T cells, or T cells were the source of the cDNA or gDNA that made up the material.

Source study methods: Reference gene primer amplification gave estimated nucleated cell counts. Using immunoSEQ multiplex PCR, the repertoire was profiled, and TCRdb retains in-frame clones only, with some absent. That table gives V, J and clone size, and the DNA gave D and trimming. The repertoire holds 65,000 to 80,000 clones, with 80% to 90% as singletons. CDR1 and CDR2 from the germline V gene are SGHTA and FQGNSA. V lost 2 bases to trimming and J lost 8 bases, with 6 bases between them. The CDR3 contains 12 residues. The TCR comes from a man aged 45-65 years with active COVID-19. The rearrangement uses TRBV7-2 and TRBJ1-4; D call uncertain. The source material was peripheral blood. CDR3 sequence: CASSLQKEKLFF. The CDR3 nucleotides read TGTGCCAGCAGCTTACAGAAAGAAAAACTGTTTTTT. Variable domain in full (rest from reference TRBV7-2 and TRBJ1-4): GAGVSQSPSNKVTEKGKDVELRCDPISGHTALYWYRQSLGQGLEFLIYFQGNSAPDKSGLPSDRFSAERTGGSVSTLTIQRTQQEDSAVYLCASSLQKEKLFFGSGTQLSVL.